These T cell receptor beta chains were read from a single sample in a study of T cell repertoires in cytomegalovirus infection. From the reads, TCRdb called clonotypes with MiXCR, one entry per CDR3 protein. Of about 180,000 distinct CDR3 sequences listed, about a sixth are singletons. The sample was CD8+ T cells from PBMCs. The receptors come from a human donor in good health (CMV status not recorded). Some clones in this sample may be carry-over from other donors' samples. CDR3s include the opening cysteine and the closing phenylalanine or tryptophan. The order of the fields is CDR3 protein, CDR3 DNA, D gene, J gene, clone size, V gene. A D gene is named only where the DNA matches it firmly. Some rows have no size entry. The others give once, few or many, or a class for an expanded clone.

CASSPTGGRTDTQYF TGTGCCAGCTCTCCCACGGGGGGCCGCACAGATACGCAGTATTTT - TRBJ2-3 many TRBV7-2
CATSDNSYYGYTF TGTGCCACCAGTGATAACAGCTACTATGGCTACACCTTC - TRBJ1-2 - TRBV24-1
CASRLNSDLNTEAFF TGTGCCAGCAGACTCAACTCAGACCTGAACACTGAAGCTTTCTTT - TRBJ1-1 few TRBV6-1
CASSYLGNTEAFF TGTGCCAGCAGTTACCTTGGGAACACTGAAGCTTTCTTT - TRBJ1-1 - TRBV6-2/TRBV6-3
CASSPGTGDPYEQYF TGTGCCAGTAGTCCCGGGACAGGGGATCCCTACGAGCAGTACTTC TRBD1 TRBJ2-7 - TRBV19
CACYLLSGANVLTF TGTGCCTGCTATTTGCTATCCGGGGCCAACGTCCTGACTTTC - TRBJ2-6 - TRBV30
CASSWAGPSTDTQYF TGTGCCAGCAGTTGGGCCGGGCCCAGCACAGATACGCAGTATTTT - TRBJ2-3 - TRBV28
CASSLWRAGHNEQFF TGTGCCAGCAGCCTATGGCGAGCGGGGCACAATGAGCAGTTCTTC TRBD2 TRBJ2-1 few TRBV9
CASSFTYGGSTDTQYF TGTGCCAGCAGTTTTACTTATGGGGGGAGCACAGATACGCAGTATTTT - TRBJ2-3 few TRBV28
CASSLGQALGYGYTF TGTGCCAGCAGCTTAGGTCAGGCCTTGGGATATGGCTACACCTTC - TRBJ1-2 few TRBV7-9
CSVVRPGREKTF TGCAGCGTTGTAAGGCCAGGGAGGGAGAAAACCTTC - TRBJ1-2 few TRBV29-1
CASSDREETGELFF TGTGCCAGCTCTGACAGGGAGGAGACCGGGGAGCTGTTTTTT - TRBJ2-2 - TRBV2
CASSLEAPGSYEQYF TGTGCCAGCAGCTTAGAGGCGCCGGGTTCCTACGAGCAGTACTTC - TRBJ2-7 - TRBV7-6
CSARVIVGDWESAPQHF TGCAGTGCTAGAGTTATTGTGGGGGATTGGGAATCAGCTCCCCAGCATTTT - TRBJ1-5 few TRBV20-1
CASSFLVSGYTF TGTGCCAGCAGTTTTCTAGTCTCTGGCTACACCTTC - TRBJ1-2 few TRBV12-3/TRBV12-4
CASSLRGTGYYEQYF TGTGCCAGCAGTTTGAGGGGGACAGGGTACTACGAGCAGTACTTC TRBD1 TRBJ2-7 few TRBV27
CASSLGGGREAFF TGTGCCAGCAGCTTGGGAGGGGGCAGGGAAGCTTTCTTT TRBD1 TRBJ1-1 - TRBV7-9
CASSTPSGSGELFF TGTGCCAGCAGCACCCCTAGCGGGTCCGGGGAGCTGTTTTTT TRBD2 TRBJ2-2 few TRBV7-9
CASSLEVRGQETQYF TGTGCTAGCAGCTTAGAAGTGCGGGGGCAAGAGACCCAGTACTTC TRBD2 TRBJ2-5 few TRBV7-7
CASPRPRANTGELFF TGCGCCAGCCCTAGGCCTCGAGCTAACACCGGGGAGCTGTTTTTT - TRBJ2-2 - TRBV23-1
CASSLPGTGDYYTF TGTGCCAGCAGCTTGCCCGGGACAGGGGATTATTACACCTTC TRBD1 TRBJ1-2 many TRBV7-2
CASTVPGGGYTF TGTGCCAGCACCGTTCCAGGAGGTGGCTACACCTTC - TRBJ1-2 - TRBV7-9
CASSLGGTYGYTF TGTGCCAGCAGCTTAGGAGGGACGTATGGCTACACCTTC - TRBJ1-2 few TRBV7-2
CASSWNTGGSETQYF TGTGCCAGCAGCTGGAATACAGGGGGCAGCGAGACCCAGTACTTC TRBD1 TRBJ2-5 few TRBV5-6
CASSPGGGHPHEQYF TGTGCCAGCAGCCCCGGGGGAGGGCATCCCCACGAGCAGTACTTC TRBD2 TRBJ2-7 few TRBV11-2
CASSWRSGTGSTDTQYF TGTGCCAGCAGCTGGCGGTCCGGGACAGGCAGCACAGATACGCAGTATTTT TRBD1 TRBJ2-3 - TRBV7-2
CASSYPGWELFF TGTGCCAGCAGTTACCCAGGGTGGGAGCTGTTTTTT - TRBJ2-2 - TRBV6-2/TRBV6-3
CASSSGHGSYEQYF TGTGCCAGCAGTTCGGGACACGGTTCCTACGAGCAGTACTTC - TRBJ2-7 few TRBV28
CASSEAWMGLLAGELFF TGTGCCAGCAGTGAAGCTTGGATGGGGCTGCTGGCCGGGGAGCTGTTTTTT - TRBJ2-2 few TRBV2
CAIRYRDLGFANTGELFF TGTGCCATCAGATACCGGGACCTGGGGTTCGCGAACACCGGGGAGCTGTTTTTT - TRBJ2-2 - TRBV10-3